The present TCR beta chain was sequenced within a study of T cells in Graves' hyperthyroidism and ophthalmopathy. Using RNA transcripts as the source, TCR beta CDR3 regions were amplified. Initially, a first-round RT-PCR of the TCR CDR3 employed the HTBI primer set. MiXCR was run by TCRdb on the multiplex PCR reads, yielding one entry per CDR3 protein. The data show more than 500,000 distinct CDR3 sequences, 15% to 20% seen once. Under 3 months was the duration of disease in ophthalmopathy patients, who also had a Clinical Activity Score of at least 3 and a NOSPECS grade of at least 4. Cells are PBMCs isolated from roughly 9.2 ml of fresh blood. Trimming removed 1 base at V and 9 bases at J, with 6 bases between. The CDR3 loop spans 11 amino acids. This clonotype was seen repeatedly, ten times or more.

The TCR was taken from a woman aged 30 to 39 with Graves' ophthalmopathy. The sequenced sample consisted of blood. The gene calls are TRBV12-3 or TRBV12-4 and TRBJ1-1; D is uncertain. Here the CDR3 DNA reads TGTGCCAGCAGTTTAGGGGCCCAAGCTTTCTTT. It encodes CASSLGAQAFF.